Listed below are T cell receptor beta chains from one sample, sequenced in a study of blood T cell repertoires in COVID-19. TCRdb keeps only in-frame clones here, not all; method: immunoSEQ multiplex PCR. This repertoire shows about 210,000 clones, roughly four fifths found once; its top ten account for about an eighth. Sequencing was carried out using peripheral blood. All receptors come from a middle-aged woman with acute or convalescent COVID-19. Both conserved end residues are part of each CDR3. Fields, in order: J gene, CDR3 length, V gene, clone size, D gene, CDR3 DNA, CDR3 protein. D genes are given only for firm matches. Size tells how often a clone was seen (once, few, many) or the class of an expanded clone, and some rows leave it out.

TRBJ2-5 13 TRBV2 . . TGTGCCAGCAGTGAGAGGATAGTTCCCCCCCAGTACTTC CASSERIVPPQYF
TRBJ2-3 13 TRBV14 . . TGTGCCAGCAACGCAGTCGTCCCAGATACGCAGTATTTT CASNAVVPDTQYF
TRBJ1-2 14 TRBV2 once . TGTGCCAGCAGTGAAGACAGGGTGGACTATGGCTACACCTTC CASSEDRVDYGYTF
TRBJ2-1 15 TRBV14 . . TGTGCCAGCAGCCATAGGACTAACTTCTACAATGAGCAGTTCTTC CASSHRTNFYNEQFF
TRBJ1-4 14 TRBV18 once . TGTGCCAGCTCACCACCGGCGGATAGGGAAAAACTGTTTTTT CASSPPADREKLFF
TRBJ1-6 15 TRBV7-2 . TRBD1 TGTGCCAGCAGCAGAGTCCTACAGGGGGAATCACCCCTCCACTTT CASSRVLQGESPLHF
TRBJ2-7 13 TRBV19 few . TGTGCCAGTAGTATTAATAGGGGCCTCGAGCAGTACTTC CASSINRGLEQYF
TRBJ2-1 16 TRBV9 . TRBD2 TGTGCCAGCAGCGTATTGGCGGGGGGGCCGTACAATGAGCAGTTCTTC CASSVLAGGPYNEQFF
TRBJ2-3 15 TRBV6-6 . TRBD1 TGTGCCAGCGCTAACAGGGGGCGCGGCACAGATACGCAGTATTTT CASANRGRGTDTQYF
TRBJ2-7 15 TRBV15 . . TGTGCCACCAGCCGCGATAGCGGTTGGACCTACGAGCAGTACTTC CATSRDSGWTYEQYF
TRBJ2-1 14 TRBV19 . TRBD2 TGTGCCAGTAGTATCAGCGGGGAGTACAATGAGCAGTTCTTC CASSISGEYNEQFF
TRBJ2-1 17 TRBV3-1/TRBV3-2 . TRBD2 TGTGCCAGCAGAGGCATAGAAGTACTAGCGGGGGGCAATGAGCAGTTCTTC CASRGIEVLAGGNEQFF
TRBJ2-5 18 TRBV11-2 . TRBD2 TGTGCCAGCAGCTTAAAAGACTATAGCGGGAGGTTTTCCGAGACCCAGTACTTC CASSLKDYSGRFSETQYF
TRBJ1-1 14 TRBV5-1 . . TGCGCCAGCAGCTTGGGCAGGGCGAACACTGAAGCTTTCTTT CASSLGRANTEAFF
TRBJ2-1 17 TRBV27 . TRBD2 TGTGCCAGCAGTCTGGGACTAGCGGGAGTGTTTGGCAATGAGCAGTTCTTC CASSLGLAGVFGNEQFF
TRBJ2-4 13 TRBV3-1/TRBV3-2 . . TGTGCCAGCAGCCCGTCCCTCGGAAACATTCAGTACTTC CASSPSLGNIQYF
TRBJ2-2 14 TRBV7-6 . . TGTGCCAGCAGCTTAAATCAGGACACCGGGGAGCTGTTTTTT CASSLNQDTGELFF
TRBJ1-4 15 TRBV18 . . TGTGCCAGCTCACCACCGGACAGTTATAATGAAAAACTGTTTTTT CASSPPDSYNEKLFF
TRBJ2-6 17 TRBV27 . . TGTGCCAGCAGTTTTTCAACCCGGGGTTTGGGGGCCAACGTCCTGACTTTC CASSFSTRGLGANVLTF
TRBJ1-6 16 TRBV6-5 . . TGTGCCAGCAGTTACTCAGCGGCCGGGTATAATTCACCCCTCCACTTT CASSYSAAGYNSPLHF
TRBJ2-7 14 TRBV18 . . TGTGCCAGCTCACCAAACGGTATCTCCTACGAGCAGTACTTC CASSPNGISYEQYF
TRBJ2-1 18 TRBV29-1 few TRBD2 TGCAGCGCCTGTAGACCTCCCGGGACTAGCGGTTACTACAATGAGCAGTTCTTC CSACRPPGTSGYYNEQFF
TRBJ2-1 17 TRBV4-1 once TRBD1 TGCGCCAGCAGCCAATACCCCCCCGGGACAGTGTTCAATGAGCAGTTCTTC CASSQYPPGTVFNEQFF
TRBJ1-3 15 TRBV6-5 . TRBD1 TGTGCCAGCAGTCGCCAGGGACAGGGTGGAAACACCATATATTTT CASSRQGQGGNTIYF
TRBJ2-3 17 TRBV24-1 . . TGTGCCACCAGTGATCCTCGAGACAGCACCAGCACAGATACGCAGTATTTT CATSDPRDSTSTDTQYF
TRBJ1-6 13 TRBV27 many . TGTGCCAGCAGTCCGAAGACACCCCAACCCCTCCACTTT CASSPKTPQPLHF
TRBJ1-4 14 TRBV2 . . TGTGCCAGCAGGGGCCTCTCAACTAATGAAAAACTGTTTTTT CASRGLSTNEKLFF
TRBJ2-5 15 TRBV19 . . TGTGCCAGTAGTGTTTCAGGTCTTTCCGAAGAGACCCAGTACTTC CASSVSGLSEETQYF
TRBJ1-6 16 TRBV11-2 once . TGTGCCAGCAGCTTAGCCACAGGGACCCTACCCTCACCCCTCCACTTT CASSLATGTLPSPLHF
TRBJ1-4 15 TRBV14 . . TGTGCCAGCAGCCAAGATGTCGTAGCTAATGAAAAACTGTTTTTT CASSQDVVANEKLFF
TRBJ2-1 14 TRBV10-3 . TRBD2 TGTGCCATCAGTGGTGGACTAGCGGGCAATGAGCAGTTCTTC CAISGGLAGNEQFF
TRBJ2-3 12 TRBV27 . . TGTGCCAGCAGTTTATCGCGAGATACGCAGTATTTT CASSLSRDTQYF
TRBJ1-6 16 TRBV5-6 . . TGTGCCAGCAGCCACCACGGACAGATCTATAATTCACCCCTCCACTTT CASSHHGQIYNSPLHF
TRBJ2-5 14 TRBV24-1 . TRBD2 TGTGCCACCGCAGGCACTAGCGGCCAAGAGACCCAGTACTTC CATAGTSGQETQYF
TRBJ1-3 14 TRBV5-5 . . TGTGCCAGCAGCTTCGGGGGGCCTGGAAACACCATATATTTT CASSFGGPGNTIYF
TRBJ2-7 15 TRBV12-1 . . TGTGCCAGCAGCTTTGACTTAGTGATGCTCTACGAGCAGTACTTC CASSFDLVMLYEQYF
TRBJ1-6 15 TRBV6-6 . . TGTGCCAGCAGACCTATGGGAGACTGGAATTCACCCCTCCACTTT CASRPMGDWNSPLHF
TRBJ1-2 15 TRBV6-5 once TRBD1 TGTGCCAGCAGTTACAGTCCGGGACAGGGTTTTGGCTACACCTTC CASSYSPGQGFGYTF
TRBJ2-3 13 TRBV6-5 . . TGTGCCAGCAGTTACTCGGGGAGGGATACGCAGTATTTT CASSYSGRDTQYF
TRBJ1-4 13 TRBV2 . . TGTGCCAGCAGGGAACAGGCTTATGAAAAACTGTTTTTT CASREQAYEKLFF
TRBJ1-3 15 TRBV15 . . TGTGCCACCAGCAGAGAGGGCGCCAGCGGAAACACCATATATTTT CATSREGASGNTIYF
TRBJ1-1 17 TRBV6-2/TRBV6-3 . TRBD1 TGTGCCAGCAGTTACAGCGGAACAGGGGGCTTGGTGACTGAAGCTTTCTTT CASSYSGTGGLVTEAFF
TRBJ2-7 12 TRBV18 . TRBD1 TGTGCCAGCTCAGACAGGGATGCGAAGCAGTACTTC CASSDRDAKQYF
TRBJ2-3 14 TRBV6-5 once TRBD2 TGTGCCAGCAGGCGGGAGACCCGCACAGATACGCAGTATTTT CASRRETRTDTQYF